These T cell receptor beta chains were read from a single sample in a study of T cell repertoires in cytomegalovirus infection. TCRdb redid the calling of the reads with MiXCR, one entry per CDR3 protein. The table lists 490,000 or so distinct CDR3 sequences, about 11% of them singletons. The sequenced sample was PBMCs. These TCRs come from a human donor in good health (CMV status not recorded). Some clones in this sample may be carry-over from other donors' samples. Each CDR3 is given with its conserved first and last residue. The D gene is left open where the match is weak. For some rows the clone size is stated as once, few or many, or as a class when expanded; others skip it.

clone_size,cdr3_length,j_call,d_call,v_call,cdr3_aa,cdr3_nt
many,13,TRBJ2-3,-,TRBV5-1,CASSHGFTDTQYF,TGCGCCAGCAGCCACGGGTTCACAGATACGCAGTATTTT
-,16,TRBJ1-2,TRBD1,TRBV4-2,CASSQDLGQGRDGYTF,TGTGCCAGCAGCCAAGATTTGGGACAGGGACGAGATGGCTACACCTTC
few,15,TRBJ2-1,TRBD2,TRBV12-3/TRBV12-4,CASSTPSGREGEQFF,TGTGCCAGCAGTACCCCTAGCGGGAGAGAAGGTGAGCAGTTCTTC
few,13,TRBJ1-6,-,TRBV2,CASALDSNSPLHF,TGTGCCAGCGCCTTGGACAGTAATTCACCCCTCCACTTT
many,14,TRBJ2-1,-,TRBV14,CASSQRGYLNEQFF,TGTGCCAGCAGCCAAAGGGGGTACCTCAATGAGCAGTTCTTC
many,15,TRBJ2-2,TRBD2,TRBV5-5,CASSLGSGRAGELFF,TGTGCCAGCAGCTTGGGTAGCGGGAGGGCCGGGGAGCTGTTTTTT
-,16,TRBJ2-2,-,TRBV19,CASSIDPRRRTGELFF,TGTGCCAGTAGTATAGATCCCCGTAGGCGCACCGGGGAGCTGTTTTTT
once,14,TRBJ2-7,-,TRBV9,CAGSVGGISREQYF,TGTGCCGGCAGCGTAGGTGGAATATCTAGGGAGCAGTACTTC
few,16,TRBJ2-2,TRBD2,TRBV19,CASIKTSGRATGELFF,TGTGCCAGTATCAAGACTAGCGGGAGGGCCACCGGGGAGCTGTTTTTT
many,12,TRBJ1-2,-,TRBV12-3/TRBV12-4,CASSGREWHYTF,TGTGCCAGCAGCGGACGGGAGTGGCACTACACCTTC
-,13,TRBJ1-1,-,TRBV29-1,CSVGDGLHTEAFF,TGCAGCGTTGGGGACGGACTTCACACTGAAGCTTTCTTT
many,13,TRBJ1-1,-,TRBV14,CASSQGIRTEAFF,TGTGCCAGCAGCCAGGGAATTCGGACTGAAGCTTTCTTT
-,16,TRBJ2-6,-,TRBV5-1,CASSLGDSSGANVLTF,TGCGCCAGCAGCTTGGGCGACAGCTCTGGGGCCAACGTCCTGACTTTC
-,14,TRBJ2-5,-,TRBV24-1,CATSDKAAKETQYF,TGTGCCACCAGTGATAAAGCAGCCAAAGAGACCCAGTACTTC
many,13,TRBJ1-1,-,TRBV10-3,CAIRGTENTEAFF,TGTGCCATCAGAGGGACTGAAAACACTGAAGCTTTCTTT
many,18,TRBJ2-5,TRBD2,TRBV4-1,CASSQLTMTSGAKETQYF,TGCGCCAGCAGCCAACTGACTATGACTAGCGGGGCGAAAGAGACCCAGTACTTC
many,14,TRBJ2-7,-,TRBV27,CASSLARRVYEQYF,TGTGCCAGCAGTTTGGCTCGTCGGGTCTACGAGCAGTACTTC
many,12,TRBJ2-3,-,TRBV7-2,CASSVGFNTQYF,TGTGCCAGCAGCGTAGGATTTAATACGCAGTATTTT
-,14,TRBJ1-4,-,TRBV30,CAWSVWTRGEKLFF,TGTGCCTGGAGTGTATGGACCCGGGGAGAAAAACTGTTTTTT
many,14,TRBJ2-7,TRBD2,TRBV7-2,CASRAQGGWDEQYF,TGTGCCAGCAGGGCTCAGGGAGGGTGGGACGAGCAGTACTTC
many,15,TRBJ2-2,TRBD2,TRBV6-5,CASRGGLAGPGELFF,TGTGCCAGCAGGGGGGGCCTAGCGGGTCCCGGGGAGCTGTTTTTT
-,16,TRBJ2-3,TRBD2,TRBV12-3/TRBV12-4,CASLRASGRRTDTQYF,TGTGCCAGCCTTCGGGCTAGCGGGAGGCGCACAGATACGCAGTATTTT
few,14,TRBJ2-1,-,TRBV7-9,CASSWTVPHNEQFF,TGTGCCAGCAGCTGGACAGTCCCCCACAATGAGCAGTTCTTC
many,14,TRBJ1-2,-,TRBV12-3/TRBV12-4,CASSLTGTENGYTF,TGTGCCAGCAGCCTGACTGGGACCGAGAATGGCTACACCTTC
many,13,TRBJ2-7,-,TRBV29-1,CSVEGGQSYEQYF,TGCAGCGTTGAAGGAGGACAGTCTTACGAGCAGTACTTC
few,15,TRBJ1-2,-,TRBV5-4,CASSLDPDGSYGYTF,TGTGCCAGCAGCTTGGACCCGGACGGGAGCTATGGCTACACCTTC
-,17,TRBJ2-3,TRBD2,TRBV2,CASRSGTSGAGTDTQYF,TGTGCCAGCAGGAGCGGGACTAGCGGGGCCGGCACAGATACGCAGTATTTT
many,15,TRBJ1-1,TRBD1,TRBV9,CASSASGQFLTEAFF,TGTGCCAGCAGCGCATCGGGACAGTTTCTCACTGAAGCTTTCTTT
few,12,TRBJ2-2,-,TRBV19,CASGTDTGELFF,TGTGCCAGCGGAACCGACACCGGGGAGCTGTTTTTT
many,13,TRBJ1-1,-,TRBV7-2,CASSLYEVLEAFF,TGTGCCAGCAGCTTATATGAGGTGCTTGAAGCTTTCTTT
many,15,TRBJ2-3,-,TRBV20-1,CSASLGATSTDTQYF,TGCAGTGCTAGTCTCGGGGCTACTAGCACAGATACGCAGTATTTT
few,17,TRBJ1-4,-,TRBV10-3,CAISESMGPATNEKLFF,TGTGCCATCAGTGAGTCGATGGGGCCTGCAACTAATGAAAAACTGTTTTTT
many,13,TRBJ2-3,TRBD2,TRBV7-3,CASSLEREGSRYF,TGTGCCAGCAGCTTAGAGAGGGAGGGATCAAGGTATTTT
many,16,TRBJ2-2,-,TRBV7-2,CASTKPIGRGTGELFF,TGTGCCAGCACCAAACCCATCGGGCGTGGGACCGGGGAGCTGTTTTTT
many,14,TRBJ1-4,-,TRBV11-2,CASTPGLANEKLFF,TGTGCCAGCACCCCAGGGTTAGCTAATGAAAAACTGTTTTTT
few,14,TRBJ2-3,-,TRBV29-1,CSAGQILSTDTQYF,TGCAGCGCTGGACAGATCCTTAGCACAGATACGCAGTATTTT
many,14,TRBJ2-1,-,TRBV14,CASSQPGRDNEQFF,TGTGCCAGCAGCCAACCGGGACGGGACAATGAGCAGTTCTTC
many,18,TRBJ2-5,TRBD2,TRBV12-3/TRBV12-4,CASSLGLRPSGEQETQYF,TGTGCCAGCAGTTTAGGTCTTCGGCCTAGCGGAGAACAAGAGACCCAGTACTTC
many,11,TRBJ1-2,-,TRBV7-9,CASTTWDGYTF,TGTGCCAGCACCACTTGGGATGGCTACACCTTC
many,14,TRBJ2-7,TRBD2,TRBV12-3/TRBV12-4,CASSIRLAGGEQYF,TGTGCCAGCAGTATTCGACTAGCGGGAGGAGAACAGTACTTC
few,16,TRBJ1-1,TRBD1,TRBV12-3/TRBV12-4,CASSLNRGLGSTEAFF,TGTGCCAGCAGTTTAAACAGGGGGCTAGGTAGCACTGAAGCTTTCTTT
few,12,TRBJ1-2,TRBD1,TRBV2,CASRDRVYGYTF,TGTGCCAGCCGGGACAGGGTTTATGGCTACACCTTC
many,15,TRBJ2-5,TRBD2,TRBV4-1,CASSQDRTSGETQYF,TGCGCCAGCAGCCAAGATCGAACTAGCGGAGAGACCCAGTACTTC
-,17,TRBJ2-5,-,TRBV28,CASSLSLPPTLQETQYF,TGTGCCAGCAGTTTATCCTTACCGCCGACACTCCAAGAGACCCAGTACTTC
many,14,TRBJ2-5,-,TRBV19,CASSIVSDSETQYF,TGTGCCAGTAGTATAGTGTCTGACTCGGAGACCCAGTACTTC
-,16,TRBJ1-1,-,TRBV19,CASSIDGLGKNTEAFF,TGTGCCAGTAGTATTGACGGGCTGGGAAAGAACACTGAAGCTTTCTTT
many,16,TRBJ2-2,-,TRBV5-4,CASRDPDSENTGELFF,TGTGCCAGCAGGGACCCAGACAGCGAGAACACCGGGGAGCTGTTTTTT
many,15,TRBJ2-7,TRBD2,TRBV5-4,CASSSSGREERGQYF,TGTGCCAGCAGCTCTAGCGGGAGGGAAGAACGGGGGCAGTACTTC
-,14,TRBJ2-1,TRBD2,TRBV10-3,CAISLAGAGDEQFF,TGTGCCATCAGTTTAGCGGGGGCAGGGGATGAGCAGTTCTTC
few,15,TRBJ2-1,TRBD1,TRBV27,CASTPGTGSYNEQFF,TGTGCCAGCACCCCTGGGACAGGGTCCTACAATGAGCAGTTCTTC
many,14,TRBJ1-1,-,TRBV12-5,CASGLATGNTEAFF,TGTGCTAGTGGTTTGGCTACAGGGAACACTGAAGCTTTCTTT
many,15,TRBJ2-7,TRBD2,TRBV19,CASTPSGGVSDEQYF,TGTGCCAGTACCCCTTCGGGAGGGGTTTCGGACGAGCAGTACTTC
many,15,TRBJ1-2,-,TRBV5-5,CASTVGQPVNYGYTF,TGTGCCAGCACCGTGGGACAACCCGTCAACTATGGCTACACCTTC
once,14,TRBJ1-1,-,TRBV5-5,CASSLGGRRTEAFF,TGTGCCAGCAGCCTGGGGGGGAGGAGGACTGAAGCTTTCTTT
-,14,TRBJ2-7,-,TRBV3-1,CASSQPSGLYEQYF,TGTGCCAGCAGCCAGCCTTCCGGCCTCTACGAGCAGTACTTC